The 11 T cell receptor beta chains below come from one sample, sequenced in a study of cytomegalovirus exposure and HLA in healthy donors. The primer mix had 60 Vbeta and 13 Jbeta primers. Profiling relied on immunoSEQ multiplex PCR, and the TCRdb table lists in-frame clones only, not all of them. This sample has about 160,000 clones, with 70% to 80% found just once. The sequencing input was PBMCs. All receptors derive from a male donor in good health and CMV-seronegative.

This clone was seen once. Here the CDR3 reads CASSYSTDIGNTIYF. Written as DNA, the CDR3 is TGTGCCAGCAGTTATTCGACGGACATTGGAAACACCATATATTTT. The chain couples TRBV6-6 to TRBJ1-3; D is perhaps TRBD1 (5 bases). The CDR3 is made up of 15 amino acids. Germline CDR1 is MNHNY and CDR2 is SVGAGI (reference sequence). V was pared by 3 bases and J by 3 bases, with 12 bases between.

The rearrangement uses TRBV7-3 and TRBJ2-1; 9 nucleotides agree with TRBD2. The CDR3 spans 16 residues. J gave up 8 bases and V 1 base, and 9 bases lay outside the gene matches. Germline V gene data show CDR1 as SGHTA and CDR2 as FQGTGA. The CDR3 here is CASSLRGGGAKDEQFF. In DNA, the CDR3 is TGTGCCAGCAGCTTAAGGGGCGGGGGGGCGAAGGATGAGCAGTTCTTC.

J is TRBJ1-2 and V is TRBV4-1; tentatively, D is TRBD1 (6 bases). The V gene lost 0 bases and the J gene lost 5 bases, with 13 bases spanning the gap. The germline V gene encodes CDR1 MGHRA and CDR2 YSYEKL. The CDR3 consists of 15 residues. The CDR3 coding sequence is TGCGCCAGCAGCCAAGAGGGGAGGGGGACATATGGCTACACCTTC. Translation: CASSQEGRGTYGYTF.

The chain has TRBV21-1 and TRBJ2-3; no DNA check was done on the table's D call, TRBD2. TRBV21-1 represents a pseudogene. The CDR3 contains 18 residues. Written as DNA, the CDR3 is TGTGCCAGCAGCATTTTGGCGGGAGGCACTCCTAGCACAGATACGCAGTATTTT. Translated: CASSILAGGTPSTDTQYF.

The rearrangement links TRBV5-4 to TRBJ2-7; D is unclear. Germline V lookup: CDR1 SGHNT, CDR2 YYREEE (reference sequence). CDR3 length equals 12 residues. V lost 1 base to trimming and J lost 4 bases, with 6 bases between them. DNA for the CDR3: TGTGCCAGCAGCTTGAACTCATACGAGCAGTACTTC. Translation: CASSLNSYEQYF.

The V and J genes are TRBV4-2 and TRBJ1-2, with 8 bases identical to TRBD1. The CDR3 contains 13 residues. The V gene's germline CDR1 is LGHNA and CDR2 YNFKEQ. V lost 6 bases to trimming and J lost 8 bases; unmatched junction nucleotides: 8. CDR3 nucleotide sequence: TGTGCCAGCAGTTCTCGGACAGGGCAAGGCTACACCTTC. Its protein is CASSSRTGQGYTF.

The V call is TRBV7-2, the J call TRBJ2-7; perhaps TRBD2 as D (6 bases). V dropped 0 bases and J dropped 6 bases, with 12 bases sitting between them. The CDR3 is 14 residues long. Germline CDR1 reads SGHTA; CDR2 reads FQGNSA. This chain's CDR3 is CASSLAGGATEQYF. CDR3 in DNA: TGTGCCAGCAGCTTAGCGGGGGGAGCCACCGAGCAGTACTTC.

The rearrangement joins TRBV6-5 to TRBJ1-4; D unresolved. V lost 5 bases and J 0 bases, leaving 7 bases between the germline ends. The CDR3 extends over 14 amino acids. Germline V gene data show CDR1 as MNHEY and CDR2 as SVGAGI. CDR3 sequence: CASSPVATNEKLFF. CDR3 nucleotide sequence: TGTGCCAGCAGTCCAGTTGCAACTAATGAAAAACTGTTTTTT.

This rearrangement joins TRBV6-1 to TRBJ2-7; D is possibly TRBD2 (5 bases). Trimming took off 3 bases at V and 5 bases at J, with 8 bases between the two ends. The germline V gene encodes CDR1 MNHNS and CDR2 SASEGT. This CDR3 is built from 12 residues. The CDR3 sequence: CASSEWRDEQYF. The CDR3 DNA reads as TGTGCCAGCAGTGAGTGGCGGGACGAGCAGTACTTC.

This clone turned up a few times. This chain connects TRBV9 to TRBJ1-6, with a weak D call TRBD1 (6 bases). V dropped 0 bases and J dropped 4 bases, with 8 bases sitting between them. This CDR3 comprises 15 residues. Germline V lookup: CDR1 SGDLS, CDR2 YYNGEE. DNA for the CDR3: TGTGCCAGCAGCGTAGAACAGGGTTATAATTCACCCCTCCACTTT. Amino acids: CASSVEQGYNSPLHF.

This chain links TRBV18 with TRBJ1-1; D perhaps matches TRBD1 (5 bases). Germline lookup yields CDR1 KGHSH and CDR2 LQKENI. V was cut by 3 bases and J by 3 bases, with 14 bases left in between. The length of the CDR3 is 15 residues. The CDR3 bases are TGTGCCAGCTCACCCCCCGGGGGATTTGACACTGAAGCTTTCTTT. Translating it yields CASSPPGGFDTEAFF.